The source of this T cell receptor beta chain is a study of T cell repertoires in cytomegalovirus infection. There are 12 residues in the CDR3. CDR1 and CDR2 (germline): SGHTA, FQGNSA. V was cut by 4 bases and J by 1 base, with 4 bases left in between. This clonotype was detected ten times or more. MiXCR, applied by TCRdb to the reads, yields one record per CDR3 protein. This sample has 150,000 to 200,000 distinct CDR3 sequences, with approximately 20% found just once. The sequence came from a human donor in good health (CMV status not recorded). Some clones in this sample may be carry-over from other donors' samples. Sequencing used PBMCs. The chain carries TRBV7-2 and TRBJ2-5; no clear D gene. Written as DNA, the CDR3 is TGTGCCAGCAGCTCAATCCAAGAGACCCAGTACTTC. It encodes CASSSIQETQYF.